The 10 T cell receptor beta chains reported below all come from one sample, sequenced in a study of T cell repertoires in cytomegalovirus infection. Using its own MiXCR run on the reads, TCRdb lists one record per CDR3 protein. The data show roughly 500,000 distinct CDR3 sequences, approximately 42% seen once. The antigens of these receptors remain unknown. The material sequenced was cultured PBMCs, taken from culture after CMV antigen stimulation. Every receptor here comes from a human donor in good health (CMV status not recorded). Some clones in this sample may be carry-over from other donors' samples.

This clonotype has only a few counts. The chain is built from TRBV10-3 and TRBJ2-3; D gene uncertain. Germline V lookup: CDR1 ENHRY, CDR2 SYGVKD. The CDR3 extends over 13 amino acids. The germline V and J ends were trimmed by 0 bases and 4 bases, with 5 bases remaining between them. The chain's CDR3 is CAISESVPDTQYF. The CDR3 nucleotides are TGTGCCATCAGTGAGTCGGTCCCAGATACGCAGTATTTT.

The gene calls are TRBV4-1 and TRBJ1-5; possible D gene TRBD1, 5 bases. Looked up from germline, CDR1 is MGHRA and CDR2 is YSYEKL. Trimming took off 1 base at V and 2 bases at J, with 12 bases between the two ends. CDR3 length: 16 amino acids. The CDR3 DNA reads as TGCGCCAGCAGCCAAGGTGGGGGGTTTGGCAATCAGCCCCAGCATTTT. It translates to CASSQGGGFGNQPQHF.

This clonotype was found a few times. The chain is built from TRBV7-9 and TRBJ2-5; D is tentatively TRBD1 or TRBD2 (5 bases each). CDR1 is SEHNR, CDR2 FQNEAQ, per germline (reference sequence). The V gene lost 5 bases and the J gene lost 1 base, with 14 bases spanning the gap. The CDR3 loop spans 15 amino acids. CDR3 in DNA: TGTGCCAGCAGCCCGATGGGACGGACCCAAGAGACCCAGTACTTC. Protein product: CASSPMGRTQETQYF. Variable domain in full (rest from reference TRBV7-9 and TRBJ2-5): DTGVSQNPRHKITKRGQNVTFRCDPISEHNRLYWYRQTLGQGPEFLTYFQNEAQLEKSRLLSDRFSAERPKGSFSTLEIQRTEQGDSAMYLCASSPMGRTQETQYFGPGTRLLVL.

This chain joins TRBV7-2 and TRBJ2-3; D unclear. The V and J ends lost 3 bases and 8 bases respectively, with 15 bases between them. The CDR3 is 14 residues long. Germline-derived CDR1 and CDR2 are SGHTA and FQGNSA. The CDR3 spells CASSLTTDLGTQYF. In DNA, the CDR3 is TGTGCCAGCAGCTTGACGACTGATCTTGGTACGCAGTATTTT.

V gene TRBV5-1 combines with J gene TRBJ2-5, with 8 bases aligning to TRBD2. Germline lookup yields CDR1 SGHRS and CDR2 YFSETQ. This CDR3 has 16 amino acids. The junction had 8 bases not matched to a gene; V was cut back by 2 bases and J by 2 bases. The CDR3 spells CASSLAPSGLQETQYF. CDR3 coding DNA: TGCGCCAGCAGCTTAGCCCCTAGCGGGCTACAAGAGACCCAGTACTTC.

The chain uses TRBV4-1 and TRBJ1-2; no reliable D call. The CDR3 sequence is 15 residues long. CDR1 is MGHRA and CDR2 is YSYEKL in the germline V gene. V was cut by 6 bases and J by 2 bases, with 16 bases left in between. CDR3 sequence (DNA): TGCGCCAGCAGGCCCTTCATAGGAGTAAACTATGGCTACACCTTC. It encodes CASRPFIGVNYGYTF.

The chain links TRBV7-2 to TRBJ2-5; perhaps TRBD2 as D (5 bases). V was clipped by 1 base and J by 5 bases, with 14 bases between them. The CDR3 sequence is 15 residues long. Per the germline V gene, CDR1 is SGHTA and CDR2 is FQGNSA. The CDR3 loop reads CASSLDWGVEETQYF. In DNA form, the CDR3 reads TGTGCCAGCAGCTTAGATTGGGGAGTAGAGGAGACCCAGTACTTC.

V is TRBV27 and J is TRBJ2-7; D not resolved. CDR3 length: 14 amino acids. Per the germline V gene, CDR1 is MNHEY and CDR2 is SMNVEV (reference sequence). Deletions cut 1 base from V and 3 bases from J, with 10 bases between. CDR3: CASSLWRLGYEQYF. The CDR3, as DNA: TGTGCCAGCAGTTTATGGCGGCTAGGCTACGAGCAGTACTTC.

The chain has TRBV7-2 and TRBJ2-2, with 9 nucleotides matching TRBD2. Germline loops: CDR1 SGHTA, CDR2 FQGNSA. Trimming took 2 bases from V and 0 from J; bases not matched to a gene: 4. CDR3 length equals 17 residues. In DNA, the CDR3 is TGTGCCAGCAGCTTAAGGAGCGGGGGGCCGAACACCGGGGAGCTGTTTTTT. It codes for CASSLRSGGPNTGELFF.

The chain links TRBV7-6 to TRBJ1-2; 8 bases are a match to TRBD1. Germline trimming cut 0 bases from V and 4 bases from J; bases unmatched to any gene: 7. Germline CDR1 and CDR2: SGHVS and FNYEAQ. The CDR3 is made up of 16 amino acids. The CDR3 DNA follows: TGTGCCAGCAGCTTAGCCCGGACAGGGCCTATCTATGGCTACACCTTC. Translated: CASSLARTGPIYGYTF.